This T cell receptor beta chain was observed in a study of blood T cell repertoires in COVID-19. Study summary: Donors in the United States, Italy and Spain gave samples during acute or convalescent COVID-19. T cells, B-cell-depleted T cells, or PBMCs supplied cDNA or gDNA.

The V and J ends lost 10 bases and 2 bases respectively, with 16 bases between them. The V gene's germline CDR1 is MNHEY and CDR2 SVGAGI. The CDR3 sequence is 14 residues long. Study processing details: From reference gene primer amplification, estimates of nucleated cell counts were derived. Only in-frame clones appear in the TCRdb table, and some are missing; sequencing was by immunoSEQ multiplex PCR. Clone size and V and J calls were adopted from that table, with D and trimming inferred from the DNA. The table has around 120,000 clones, around 81% seen once. The sample was peripheral blood. The gene calls are TRBV6-5 and TRBJ2-3, with D unresolved. This TCR was sampled from a man between 65 and 79 years old with acute or convalescent COVID-19. CDR3 loop: CATQPTLVTDTQYF. CDR3 coding DNA: TGTGCCACCCAACCCACTTTGGTCACAGATACGCAGTATTTT.